The 4 T cell receptor beta chains below all came from one sample that was sequenced in a study of blood T cell repertoires in COVID-19. Using immunoSEQ multiplex PCR, the repertoire was profiled, and TCRdb retains in-frame clones only, with some absent. The table shows roughly 200,000 clones, with 80% to 90% occurring only once. The sample taken for sequencing was PBMCs or T cells enriched from blood (not recorded which). The receptors stem from a woman aged 50 to 65 who had been exposed to COVID-19.

The genes are TRBV28 and TRBJ1-1; perhaps TRBD1 as D (6 bases). Trimming stripped 6 bases from V and 0 bases from J, with 17 bases between. The CDR3 is 16 amino acids. The germline gives CDR1 MDHEN, CDR2 SYDVKM. The CDR3 sequence is CASRPTAGTMNTEAFF. The CDR3 region has the DNA TGTGCCAGCAGACCCACTGCCGGGACAATGAACACTGAAGCTTTCTTT.

The rearrangement links TRBV10-3 to TRBJ1-1, with 7 bases matching TRBD1. The V segment lost 5 bases and the J segment 6 bases; nucleotides outside the gene matches: 6. CDR1 is ENHRY, CDR2 SYGVKD, per germline. CDR3 length: 13 residues. CDR3 DNA sequence: TGTGCCATCAGTCCCACAGGGGAGGCTGAAGCTTTCTTT. Its protein product is CAISPTGEAEAFF.

The V gene is TRBV18, the J gene TRBJ1-1; TRBD1 might be the D (6 bases). The CDR3 totals 17 residues. Trimming stripped 6 bases from V and 0 bases from J, with 20 bases between. Germline V CDR1 and CDR2: KGHSH, LQKENI. CDR3 DNA: TGTGCCAGCTCTGCGACGGCAGGGGCCCCTCTGAACACTGAAGCTTTCTTT. Translated, it gives CASSATAGAPLNTEAFF.

This sequence joins TRBV23-1 and TRBJ2-7; 7 nucleotides agree with TRBD1. TRBV23-1 is identified as an open reading frame with a role that is uncertain. Trimming cost V 8 bases and J 0 bases; bases outside gene matches: 7. The CDR3 covers 14 residues. CDR3: CASAGQEYSYEQYF. The CDR3 coding sequence is TGCGCCAGCGCTGGACAGGAGTACTCCTACGAGCAGTACTTC.